This TCR beta chain was sequenced during a study of T cells after somatic rescue of genetic block. Clones were read by immunoSEQ multiplex PCR, and TCRdb kept only the in-frame ones, dropping some. Of about 15,000 clones in the sample, roughly 70% are singletons; the top ten hold about 26%. This clone was picked up a small number of times. From germline, CDR1 is MNHEY and CDR2 SVGAGI. With 6 bases removed from V and 9 bases from J, the gap between germline ends came to 15 bases. The CDR3 sequence is 13 residues long. The material sequenced was peripheral blood mononuclear cells (PBMCs). The receptor's source is a man aged 18 to 35. V usage is TRBV6-5 and J usage is TRBJ2-1, with a tentative D call TRBD1 (5 bases). In DNA, the CDR3 is TGTGCCAGCAGCATCCCGGACACCTGTGAGCAGTTCTTC. Translating gives CASSIPDTCEQFF.